A single sample gave rise to the 30 T cell receptor beta chains below, sequenced in a study of response to subunit inactivated influenza vaccine. TCRdb re-derived calls from the RT-PCR reads in MiXCR, one entry per CDR3 protein. This table has 550,000 to 800,000 distinct CDR3 sequences, approximately 15% appearing once. Specimen: PBMCs from blood, collected roughly 2 weeks before vaccination. All receptors come from a man between 45 and 60 years old who received an inactivated influenza vaccine.

The V call is TRBV5-1, the J call TRBJ2-3; TRBD2 matches at 7 bases. CDR3 length: 16 residues. Germline CDR1 is SGHRS and CDR2 is YFSETQ. J gave up 2 bases and V 0 bases, and 6 bases lay outside the gene matches. The CDR3 is CASSLEAGRVTDTQYF. The CDR3 DNA reads as TGCGCCAGCAGCTTGGAAGCGGGACGGGTCACAGATACGCAGTATTTT.

The table lists this clonotype with a few counts. The rearrangement joins TRBV12-3 or TRBV12-4 to TRBJ1-1; D is undetermined. The CDR3 has 13 residues. V lost 7 bases to trimming and J lost 0 bases, with 9 bases between them. The CDR3 nucleotides are TGTGCCAGCACTGCAGGAGTGAACACTGAAGCTTTCTTT. The encoded protein is CASTAGVNTEAFF.

At least ten counts were recorded for this clonotype. The J gene is TRBJ2-2, the V gene TRBV27; perhaps D is TRBD1 or TRBD2 (6 bases each). The CDR3 consists of 15 residues. V lost 6 bases and J 1 base, leaving 12 bases between the germline ends. Germline-derived CDR1 and CDR2 are MNHEY and SMNVEV (reference sequence). CDR3 sequence (DNA): TGTGCCAGCAGATTAGGGGGGTTGAACACCGGGGAGCTGTTTTTT. Translated, it gives CASRLGGLNTGELFF.

This clonotype has only a few counts. The rearrangement joins TRBV9 to TRBJ2-1; 10 bases align to TRBD1. J lost 5 bases, V lost 0 bases, and 5 bases had no gene match. Germline CDR1 is SGDLS and CDR2 is YYNGEE. CDR3 size: 16 residues. The CDR3, as DNA: TGTGCCAGCAGCGTAGGGTGGGACAGGGGTAACAATGAGCAGTTCTTC. Protein product: CASSVGWDRGNNEQFF.

The chain couples TRBV20-1 to TRBJ2-1; 10 bases map to TRBD1. There are 15 residues in the CDR3. J lost 2 bases, V lost 3 bases, and 4 bases had no gene match. CDR1 and CDR2 from the germline V gene are DFQATT and SNEGSKA (reference sequence). The CDR3 DNA follows: TGCAGTGCTAGTCCCGGGACAGGGGCCTACAATGAGCAGTTCTTC. Its protein product is CSASPGTGAYNEQFF.

This clonotype was picked up a small number of times. V is TRBV3-1 and J is TRBJ1-6; D remains ambiguous. The CDR3 totals 13 residues. Trimming took 3 bases from V and 11 from J, leaving 11 bases between them. Germline assignment: CDR1 LGHDT and CDR2 YNNKEL (reference sequence). CDR3 bases: TGTGCCAGCAGCCAGGTCCTTGGAGCACCCCTCCACTTT. The encoded protein is CASSQVLGAPLHF.

The chain employs TRBV6-2 or TRBV6-3 and TRBJ1-5, with a tentative D call TRBD1 (6 bases). V was cut by 8 bases and J by 6 bases, with 11 bases left in between. This CDR3 region has 12 residues. Germline-derived CDR1 and CDR2 are MNHEY and SVGEGT. CDR3 in amino acids: CASQRGVQPQHF. The CDR3 nucleotides are TGTGCCAGCCAAAGGGGGGTTCAGCCCCAGCATTTT.

This clonotype was observed a few times. The CDR3 DNA reads TGTGCCAGCAGCTTTGGGATTCCGGGACAGAGGACCGGTGAGCAGTTCTTC. It translates to CASSFGIPGQRTGEQFF. V usage is TRBV7-9 and J usage is TRBJ2-1, with 7 bases fitting TRBD1. Losses at the gene ends were 3 bases for V and 9 bases for J; bases not matched to a gene: 17. Germline CDR1 and CDR2: SEHNR and FQNEAQ (reference sequence). The CDR3 is 17 amino acids.

In this sample, this clonotype turned up a few times. V usage is TRBV7-2 and J usage is TRBJ2-7, with a weak D call TRBD2 (5 bases). This CDR3 spans 15 amino acids. V was trimmed by 2 bases and J by 3 bases, leaving 14 bases between them. The V gene's germline CDR1 is SGHTA and CDR2 FQGNSA. CDR3 nucleotide sequence: TGTGCCAGCAGCTTACCCACCCTCGGGGTCTACGAGCAGTACTTC. Amino acid sequence: CASSLPTLGVYEQYF.

This clonotype was recorded a few times. This chain uses TRBV5-1 with TRBJ2-5, with D possibly TRBD1 on 6 matching bases. Germline CDR1 and CDR2: SGHRS and YFSETQ. The CDR3 sequence is 15 residues long. V was pared by 5 bases and J by 2 bases, with 16 bases between. CDR3 bases: TGCGCCAGCAGTTCCCTGGGGGCAGATCAAGAGACCCAGTACTTC. Amino acid sequence: CASSSLGADQETQYF.

A few counts support this clonotype. The J gene is TRBJ1-2, the V gene TRBV4-3, with D tentatively TRBD1 (5 bases). The CDR3 has 15 amino acids. Between the trimmed V and J ends, which lost 4 bases and 4 bases, there was a span of 16 bases. CDR1 LGHNA and CDR2 YSLEER come from the germline V gene. Here the CDR3 reads CASSRQDGAFYGYTF. CDR3 nucleotides: TGCGCCAGCAGCCGCCAAGACGGGGCCTTCTATGGCTACACCTTC.

The table lists this clonotype with a few counts. CDR3 region: CASSISGNMPDTQYF. The CDR3 nucleotides are TGCGCCAGCAGCATTAGCGGGAATATGCCAGATACGCAGTATTTT. The chain combines TRBV5-1 with TRBJ2-3; TRBD2 agrees at 8 bases. Per germline, CDR1 SGHRS and CDR2 YFSETQ. This CDR3 has 15 residues. With V trimmed by 4 bases and J by 4 bases, 8 bases remained unmatched.

This clonotype turned up a few times. The chain combines TRBV6-2 or TRBV6-3 with TRBJ2-5, with D possibly matching TRBD1 (5 bases). V lost 3 bases and J 3 bases, leaving 14 bases between the germline ends. This CDR3 contains 15 residues. CDR1 is MNHEY, CDR2 SVGEGT, per germline. The CDR3 DNA is TGTGCCAGCAGTTATAAAGGCAGGGTGAAAGAGACCCAGTACTTC. This encodes CASSYKGRVKETQYF.

The V gene is TRBV2, the J gene TRBJ1-5; no firm D call. CDR3 length: 13 amino acids. Trimming removed 6 bases at V and 4 bases at J, with 10 bases between. The germline CDR1 and CDR2 sequences are SNHLY and FYNNEI. CDR3 bases: TGTGCCAGCAGAAAACAGTGGAATCAGCCCCAGCATTTT. As protein: CASRKQWNQPQHF.

This chain uses TRBV5-1 with TRBJ1-1, with a possible D match to TRBD1 (6 bases). The germline gives CDR1 SGHRS, CDR2 YFSETQ. The V and J ends lost 4 bases and 5 bases respectively, with 24 bases between them. This CDR3 has 17 amino acids. The CDR3 spells CASSRILDSVAGTEAFF. CDR3 in DNA: TGCGCCAGCAGCCGAATCTTGGACAGTGTAGCTGGAACTGAAGCTTTCTTT.

The chain combines TRBV15 with TRBJ1-3; no definite D call. Trimming cost V 1 base and J 1 base, with 5 bases left between them. CDR1 is LNHNV, CDR2 YYDKDF, per germline (reference sequence). CDR3 length: 14 residues. This CDR3 reads CATSRAVSGNTIYF. CDR3 nucleotides: TGTGCCACCAGCAGAGCAGTATCTGGAAACACCATATATTTT.

The chain has TRBV18 and TRBJ2-4; no firm D call. The CDR3 runs 16 residues. Germline CDR1 is KGHSH and CDR2 is LQKENI. Trimming cost V 3 bases and J 0 bases, with 12 bases left between them. The CDR3 region is CASSPFESIAKNIQYF. The CDR3 coding sequence is TGTGCCAGCTCACCCTTCGAAAGCATAGCCAAAAACATTCAGTACTTC. The complete variable domain, with remaining parts taken from reference TRBV18 and TRBJ2-4, reads NAGVMQNPRHLVRRRGQEARLRCSPMKGHSHVYWYRQLPEEGLKFMVYLQKENIIDESGMPKERFSAEFPKEGPSILRIQQVVRGDSAAYFCASSPFESIAKNIQYFGAGTRLSVL.

V and J are TRBV30 and TRBJ2-5; TRBD1 or TRBD2 may be the D gene (5 bases each). Trimming removed 0 bases from V and 5 bases from J, with 16 bases in between. The CDR3 loop spans 15 amino acids. The germline V gene has CDR1 GTSNPN and CDR2 SVGIG (reference sequence). The DNA of the CDR3 is TGTGCCTGGAGTGTACGAGGGGCACCTGGGGAGACCCAGTACTTC. Translated, it gives CAWSVRGAPGETQYF.

The J gene is TRBJ1-5, the V gene TRBV6-1; D is uncertain. Deletions cut 3 bases from V and 7 bases from J, with 7 bases between. The germline CDR1 and CDR2 sequences are MNHNS and SASEGT. The CDR3 totals 12 residues. Written as DNA, the CDR3 is TGTGCCAGCAGTGAGGGGATGCAGCCCCAGCATTTT. It encodes CASSEGMQPQHF.

A few counts support this clonotype. The CDR3: CASSFFSDQETQYF. CDR3 bases: TGTGCCAGCAGTTTTTTTTCAGACCAAGAGACCCAGTACTTC. The chain combines TRBV27 with TRBJ2-5; D is ambiguous. V was clipped by 3 bases and J by 0 bases, with 8 bases between them. Germline values: CDR1 MNHEY, CDR2 SMNVEV (reference sequence). This CDR3 is built from 14 residues.

This chain's CDR3 is CASSPRTGREKLFF. The DNA for the CDR3 is TGTGCCAGCAGTCCCCGGACAGGTCGGGAAAAACTGTTTTTT. The chain couples TRBV2 to TRBJ1-4, with 7 nucleotides matching TRBD1. After removal of 5 bases from V and 8 bases from J, the junction contained 8 bases not matched to a gene. CDR1 SNHLY and CDR2 FYNNEI come from the germline V gene. This CDR3 is built from 14 residues.

This clonotype was observed a handful of times. The chain combines TRBV29-1 with TRBJ2-5; 9 bases are shared with TRBD1. Germline loops: CDR1 SQVTM, CDR2 ANQGSEA. The CDR3 totals 13 residues. Trimming at V came to 6 bases and at J to 4 bases, leaving 6 bases not matched to a gene. This CDR3 reads CSVRDRVVETQYF. The CDR3 region has the DNA TGCAGCGTCCGGGACAGGGTTGTAGAGACCCAGTACTTC. Full variable domain (rest looked up from reference TRBV29-1 and TRBJ2-5): SAVISQKPSRDICQRGTSLTIQCQVDSQVTMMFWYRQQPGQSLTLIATANQGSEATYESGFVIDKFPISRPNLTFSTLTVSNMSPEDSSIYLCSVRDRVVETQYFGPGTRLLVL.

This clonotype was counted a few times. This chain joins TRBV12-3 or TRBV12-4 and TRBJ2-1; D is ambiguous. This CDR3 region has 13 residues. With 0 bases removed from V and 6 bases from J, the gap between germline ends came to 6 bases. The CDR3 sequence is CASSLARSNEQFF. The CDR3 region has the DNA TGTGCCAGCAGTTTAGCGCGTAGCAATGAGCAGTTCTTC.

The table lists this clonotype with many counts. The chain employs TRBV4-1 and TRBJ2-1; TRBD2 agrees at 7 bases. The germline V gene encodes CDR1 MGHRA and CDR2 YSYEKL. V lost 1 base, J lost 1 base, and 1 base stayed unmatched. The CDR3 loop spans 15 amino acids. CDR3 nucleotides: TGCGCCAGCAGCCAAGCGGGGGGATCCTACAATGAGCAGTTCTTC. It codes for CASSQAGGSYNEQFF.

There are a few counts of this clonotype. The gene calls are TRBV5-1 and TRBJ2-5, with a possible D match to TRBD1 (6 bases). Germline CDR1 is SGHRS and CDR2 is YFSETQ. CDR3 length: 16 residues. Deletions cut 2 bases from V and 2 bases from J, with 16 bases between. The CDR3 region is CASSLPQGPQQETQYF. CDR3 DNA: TGCGCCAGCAGCTTACCGCAGGGGCCGCAACAAGAGACCCAGTACTTC.

J is TRBJ2-5 and V is TRBV20-1; 9 bases fit TRBD2. Germline V gives CDR1 DFQATT, CDR2 SNEGSKA (reference sequence). The CDR3 is 16 amino acids. J was trimmed by 5 bases and V by 0 bases; bases with no gene match: 10. CDR3 protein: CSARDLRGGARETQYF. The CDR3 coding sequence is TGCAGTGCTAGAGATCTACGCGGGGGGGCCCGGGAGACCCAGTACTTC.

V is TRBV7-2 and J is TRBJ2-7; 8 bases map to TRBD1. Trimming removed 4 bases from V and 6 bases from J; junction bases left unmatched: 11. Germline values: CDR1 SGHTA, CDR2 FQGNSA. The CDR3 spans 15 residues. CDR3 coding DNA: TGTGCCAGCAGCTCAGGCGGACAGGGAGGTGGCGAGCAGTACTTC. This encodes CASSSGGQGGGEQYF.

This clonotype has a single count. This chain connects TRBV7-3 to TRBJ2-2; TRBD2 agrees at 11 bases. Germline loops: CDR1 SGHTA, CDR2 FQGTGA. V gave up 0 bases and J gave up 6 bases; unmatched junction bases: 9. This CDR3 region has 18 residues. CDR3 region: CASSLTRSGLAVPGELFF. In DNA form, the CDR3 reads TGTGCCAGCAGCTTAACGAGATCGGGACTAGCGGTCCCCGGGGAGCTGTTTTTT.

This clonotype showed up just a few times. The gene calls are TRBV11-1 and TRBJ1-2; TRBD1 might be the D (5 bases). Between the trimmed V and J ends, which lost 5 bases and 8 bases, there was a span of 15 bases. Germline lookup yields CDR1 SGHAT and CDR2 FQDESV (reference sequence). The CDR3 is 13 amino acids. The CDR3 DNA is TGTGCCAGCAGCCCGACAGTCTCGGGAGGCTACACCTTC. Translating it yields CASSPTVSGGYTF.

In the case of this clonotype: Mismatch with germline at one junction end may stem from a read error. V gene TRBV12-3 or TRBV12-4 combines with J gene TRBJ1-2; D possibly corresponds to TRBD1 (6 bases). The length of the CDR3 is 13 residues. CDR3 DNA: TGTACCAGCAGTCAACAGGGTACTGGTGGCTACACCTTC. The encoded protein is CTSSQQGTGGYTF.